The sample holds one count of the clone carrying this T cell receptor (beta chain). Its antigen remains unidentified. The data were obtained in a study of tumor and adjacent non-tumor tissue in lung cancer. Study overall: Histology: under 15 adenocarcinoma, a couple of squamous cell carcinoma, 1 small cell lung cancer. Aged about 31 to 80 years, patients included fewer than 11 men and five or six women with stage I to III disease.

Three rounds of nested PCR, following a modified ARM-PCR protocol, produced the TCRbeta library. TCRdb analysed the multiplex PCR reads with MiXCR anew, one entry per CDR3 protein. The sample has fewer than 100,000 distinct CDR3 sequences, approximately 77% seen once. General study results and limits: Patients with more diverse tumor TCRs had worse survival.

This sample's RNA came from whole unsorted tissue. V lost 1 base, J lost 7 bases, and 14 bases lay in between. The CDR3 runs 15 residues. The V gene's germline CDR1 is SEHNR and CDR2 FQNEAQ (reference sequence). Sequencing was performed on lung tumor tissue. The J gene is TRBJ2-1, the V gene TRBV7-9; D is perhaps TRBD2 (7 bases). This clonotype was sampled from a woman aged 40 to 50 with non-small cell lung cancer. The CDR3 DNA is TGTGCCAGCAGCTTAGGGGGCGGGGGCGAGAATGAGCAGTTCTTC. Amino acid sequence: CASSLGGGGENEQFF.